The clone carrying this T cell receptor (beta chain) was observed a handful of times. Its cognate antigen is unknown. Gene names are mouse gene names. With the read ending 4 residues before the CDR3 end, the germline J gene is used to fill in that end. Cutaneous lymph nodes were pooled and cells sorted by CD4, CD8alpha, NKG2D, NKG2ACE and more. The data originate from a study of CD8+ T cells in alopecia areata. Study results and caveats: Patients displayed less clarity in TCR sharing than mice, a finding possibly related to HLA. Resident alphabeta T cells of normal skin are also sequenced in scalp samples.

Extracted RNA was reverse transcribed, and the resulting cDNA served as sequencing template. Profiling relied on immunoSEQ multiplex PCR, and the TCRdb table lists in-frame clones only, not all of them. The data show 250,000 or so clones, with none appearing a single time. The germline V gene has CDR1 FNHDT and CDR2 SITEND (reference sequence). CDR3 length: 15 residues. The V end was cut by 2 bases, the J end by 0 bases, with 10 bases between. This sequence was found in a C3H/HeJ mouse with alopecia areata. MHC haplotype of the mouse line: H2-k. This chain joins TRBV19 and TRBJ2-3; D unclear. The sequenced sample was CD4+ T cells sorted from a lymph node. The CDR3 sequence: CASSIRPTSAETLYF. The DNA read from the CDR3 is TGTGCCAGCAGTATCAGGCCAACTAGTGCAGAA.